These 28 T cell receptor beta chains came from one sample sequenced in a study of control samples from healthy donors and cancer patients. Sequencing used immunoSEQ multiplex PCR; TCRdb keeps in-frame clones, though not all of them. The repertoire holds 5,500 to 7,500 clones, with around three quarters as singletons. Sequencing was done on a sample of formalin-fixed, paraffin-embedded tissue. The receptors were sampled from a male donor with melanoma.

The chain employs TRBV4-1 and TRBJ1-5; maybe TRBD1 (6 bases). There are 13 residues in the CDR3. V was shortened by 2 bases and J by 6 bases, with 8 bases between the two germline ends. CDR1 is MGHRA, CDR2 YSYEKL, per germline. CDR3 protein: CASSQRQAQPQHF. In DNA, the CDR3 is TGCGCCAGCAGCCAAAGACAGGCTCAGCCCCAGCATTTT.

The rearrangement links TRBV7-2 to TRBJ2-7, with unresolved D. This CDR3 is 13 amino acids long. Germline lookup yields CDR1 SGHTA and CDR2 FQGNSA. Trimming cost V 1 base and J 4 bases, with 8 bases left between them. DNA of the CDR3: TGTGCCAGCAGCTTAGAGGCAGAGTACGAGCAGTACTTC. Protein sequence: CASSLEAEYEQYF.

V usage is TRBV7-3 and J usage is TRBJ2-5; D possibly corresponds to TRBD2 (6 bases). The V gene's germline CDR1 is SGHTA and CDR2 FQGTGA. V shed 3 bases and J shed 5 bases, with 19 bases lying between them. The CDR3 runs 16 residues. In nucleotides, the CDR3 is TGTGCCAGCAGCTTGGGGTTTACGCGAGGAGGGGAGACCCAGTACTTC. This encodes CASSLGFTRGGETQYF.

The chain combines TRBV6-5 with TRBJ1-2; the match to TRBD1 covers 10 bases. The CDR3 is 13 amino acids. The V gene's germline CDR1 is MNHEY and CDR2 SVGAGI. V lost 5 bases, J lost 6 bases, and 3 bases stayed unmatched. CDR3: CASSRQGANGYTF. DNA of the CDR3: TGTGCCAGCAGTAGACAGGGGGCGAATGGCTACACCTTC.

DNA of the CDR3: TGTGCCATCAGCGTCGGGACTTACTACGAGCAGTACTTC. It encodes CAISVGTYYEQYF. V is TRBV10-3 and J is TRBJ2-7; D might be TRBD2 (6 bases). This CDR3 is 13 amino acids long. Germline-derived CDR1 and CDR2 are ENHRY and SYGVKD. The V and J ends lost 6 bases and 3 bases respectively, with 12 bases between them.

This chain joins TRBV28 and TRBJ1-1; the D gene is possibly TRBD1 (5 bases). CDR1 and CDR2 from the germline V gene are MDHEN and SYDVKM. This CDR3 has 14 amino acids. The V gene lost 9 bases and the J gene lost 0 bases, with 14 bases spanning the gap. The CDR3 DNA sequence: TGTGCCAGTACCACCGGGGGTATGAACACTGAAGCTTTCTTT. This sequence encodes CASTTGGMNTEAFF.

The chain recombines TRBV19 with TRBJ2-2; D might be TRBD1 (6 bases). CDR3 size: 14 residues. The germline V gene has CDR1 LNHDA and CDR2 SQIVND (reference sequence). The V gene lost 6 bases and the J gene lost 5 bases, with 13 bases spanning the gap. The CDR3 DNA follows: TGTGCCAGTAGCCACAGGGAAGATACCGGGGAGCTGTTTTTT. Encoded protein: CASSHREDTGELFF.

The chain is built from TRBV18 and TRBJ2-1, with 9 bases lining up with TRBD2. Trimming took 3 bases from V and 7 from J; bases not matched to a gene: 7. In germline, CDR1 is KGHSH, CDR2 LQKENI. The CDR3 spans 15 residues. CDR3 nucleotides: TGTGCCAGCTCACCGGGAGCTAGCGGGAAAAATGAGCAGTTCTTC. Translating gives CASSPGASGKNEQFF. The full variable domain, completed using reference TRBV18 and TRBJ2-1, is NAGVMQNPRHLVRRRGQEARLRCSPMKGHSHVYWYRQLPEEGLKFMVYLQKENIIDESGMPKERFSAEFPKEGPSILRIQQVVRGDSAAYFCASSPGASGKNEQFFGPGTRLTVL.

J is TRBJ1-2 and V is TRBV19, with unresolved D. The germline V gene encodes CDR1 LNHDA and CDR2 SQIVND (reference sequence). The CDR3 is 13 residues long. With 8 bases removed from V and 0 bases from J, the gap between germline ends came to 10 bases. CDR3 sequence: CASGEGTNYGYTF. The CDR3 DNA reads TGTGCCAGTGGGGAAGGAACTAACTATGGCTACACCTTC.

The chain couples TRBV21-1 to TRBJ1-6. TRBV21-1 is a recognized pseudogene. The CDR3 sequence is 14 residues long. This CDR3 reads CASSKQGRNSPLHF. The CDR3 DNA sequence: TGTGCCAGCAGCAAGCAGGGACGAAATTCACCCCTCCACTTT.

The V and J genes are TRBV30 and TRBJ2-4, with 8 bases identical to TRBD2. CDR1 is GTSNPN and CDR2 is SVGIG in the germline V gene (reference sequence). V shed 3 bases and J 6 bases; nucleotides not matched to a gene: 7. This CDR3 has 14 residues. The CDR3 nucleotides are TGTGCCTGGAGGACACGGGAGGGGAGAAACATTCAGTACTTC. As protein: CAWRTREGRNIQYF.

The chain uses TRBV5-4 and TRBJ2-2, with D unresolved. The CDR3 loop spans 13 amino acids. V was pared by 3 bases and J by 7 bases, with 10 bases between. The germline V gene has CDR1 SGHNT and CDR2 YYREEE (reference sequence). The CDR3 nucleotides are TGTGCCAGCAGCTACGACTCTGGCGGGGAGCTGTTTTTT. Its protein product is CASSYDSGGELFF.

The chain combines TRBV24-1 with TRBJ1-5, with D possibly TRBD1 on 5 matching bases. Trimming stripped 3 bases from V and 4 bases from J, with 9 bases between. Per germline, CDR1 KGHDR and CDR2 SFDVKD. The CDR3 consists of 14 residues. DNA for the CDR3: TGTGCCACCAGTGATCGACAGCAGAATCAGCCCCAGCATTTT. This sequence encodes CATSDRQQNQPQHF.

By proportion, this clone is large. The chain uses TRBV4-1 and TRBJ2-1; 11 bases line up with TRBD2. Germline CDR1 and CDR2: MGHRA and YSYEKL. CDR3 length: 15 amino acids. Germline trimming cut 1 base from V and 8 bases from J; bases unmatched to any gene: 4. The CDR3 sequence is CASSQVTSGSYEQFF. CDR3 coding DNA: TGCGCCAGCAGCCAAGTAACTAGCGGGAGCTATGAGCAGTTCTTC.

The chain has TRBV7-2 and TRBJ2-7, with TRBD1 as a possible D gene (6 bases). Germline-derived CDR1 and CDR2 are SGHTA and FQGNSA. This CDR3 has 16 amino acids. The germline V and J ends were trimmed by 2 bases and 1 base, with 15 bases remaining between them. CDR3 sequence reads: CASSLSSGTLSYEQYF. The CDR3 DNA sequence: TGTGCCAGCAGCTTATCCTCCGGGACACTTTCCTACGAGCAGTACTTC.

The CDR3 bases are TGTGCCAGTAGAGGGGGGTGGAACACTGAAGCTTTCTTT. This sequence encodes CASRGGWNTEAFF. The J gene is TRBJ1-1, the V gene TRBV19; weak D call: TRBD1 (6 bases). Germline CDR1 is LNHDA and CDR2 is SQIVND (reference sequence). V was trimmed by 6 bases and J by 1 base, leaving 9 bases between them. The CDR3 length is 13 residues.

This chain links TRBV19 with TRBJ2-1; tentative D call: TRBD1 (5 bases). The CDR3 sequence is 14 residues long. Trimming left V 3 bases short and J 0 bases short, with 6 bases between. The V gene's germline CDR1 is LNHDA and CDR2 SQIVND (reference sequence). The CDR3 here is CASSIGHSYNEQFF. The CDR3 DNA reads TGTGCCAGTAGTATCGGACACTCCTACAATGAGCAGTTCTTC.

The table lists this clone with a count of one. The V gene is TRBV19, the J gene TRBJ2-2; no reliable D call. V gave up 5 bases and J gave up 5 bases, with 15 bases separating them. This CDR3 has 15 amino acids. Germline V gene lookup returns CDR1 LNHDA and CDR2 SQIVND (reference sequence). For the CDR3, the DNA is TGTGCCAGTAGTCCCCTCCGTGGCGGTACCGGGGAGCTGTTTTTT. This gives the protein CASSPLRGGTGELFF. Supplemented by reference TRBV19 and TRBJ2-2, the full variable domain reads DGGITQSPKYLFRKEGQNVTLSCEQNLNHDAMYWYRQDPGQGLRLIYYSQIVNDFQKGDIAEGYSVSREKKESFPLTVTSAQKNPTAFYLCASSPLRGGTGELFFGEGSRLTVL.

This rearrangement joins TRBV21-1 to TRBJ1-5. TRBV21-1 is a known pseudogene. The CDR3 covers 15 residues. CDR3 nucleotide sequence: TGTGCCAGCAGCAAAGACCGGCATAGCAATCAGCCCCAGCATTTT. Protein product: CASSKDRHSNQPQHF.

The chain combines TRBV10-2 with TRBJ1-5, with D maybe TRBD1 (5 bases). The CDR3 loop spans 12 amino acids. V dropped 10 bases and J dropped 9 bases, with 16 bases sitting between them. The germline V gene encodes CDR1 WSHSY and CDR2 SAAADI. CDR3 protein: CATQSRRGPQHF. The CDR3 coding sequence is TGCGCCACACAATCGAGAAGGGGGCCCCAGCATTTT.

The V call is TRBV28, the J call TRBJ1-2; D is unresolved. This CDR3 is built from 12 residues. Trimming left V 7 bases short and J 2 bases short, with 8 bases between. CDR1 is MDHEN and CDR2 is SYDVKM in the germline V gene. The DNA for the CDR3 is TGTGCCAGCATGGGTTTCAACTATGGCTACACCTTC. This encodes CASMGFNYGYTF.

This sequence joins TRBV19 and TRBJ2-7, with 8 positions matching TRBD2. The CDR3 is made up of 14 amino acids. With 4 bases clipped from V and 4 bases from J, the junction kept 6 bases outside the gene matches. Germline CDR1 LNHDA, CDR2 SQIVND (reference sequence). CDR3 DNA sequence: TGTGCCAGTAGTACCATGGGACTAGGATACGAGCAGTACTTC. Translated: CASSTMGLGYEQYF.

The CDR3 loop is CASREVDRDYEQYF. The CDR3 coding sequence is TGTGCCAGCAGGGAGGTGGACAGGGACTACGAGCAGTACTTC. The rearrangement uses TRBV2 and TRBJ2-7; 8 nucleotides line up with TRBD1. This CDR3 has 14 residues. J gave up 3 bases and V 6 bases, and 7 bases lay outside the gene matches. CDR1 is SNHLY and CDR2 is FYNNEI in the germline V gene.

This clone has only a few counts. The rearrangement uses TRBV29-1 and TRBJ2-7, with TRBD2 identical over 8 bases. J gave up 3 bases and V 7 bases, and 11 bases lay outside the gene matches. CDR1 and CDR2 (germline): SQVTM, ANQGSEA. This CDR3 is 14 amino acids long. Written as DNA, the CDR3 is TGCAGCGCAAGAGCGGGAGAGACCGGCTACGAGCAGTACTTC. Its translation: CSARAGETGYEQYF.

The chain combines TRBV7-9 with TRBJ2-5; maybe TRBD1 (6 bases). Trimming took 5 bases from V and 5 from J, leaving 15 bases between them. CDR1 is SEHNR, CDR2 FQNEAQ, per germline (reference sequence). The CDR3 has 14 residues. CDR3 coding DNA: TGTGCCAGCAGCCTCCAGGGACATGAGGAGACCCAGTACTTC. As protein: CASSLQGHEETQYF.

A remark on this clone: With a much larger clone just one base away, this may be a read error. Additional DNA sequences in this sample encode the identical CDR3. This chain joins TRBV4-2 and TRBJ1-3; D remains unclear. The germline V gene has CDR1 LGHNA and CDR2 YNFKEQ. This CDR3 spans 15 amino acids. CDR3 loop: CASSQVVSSGNTIYF. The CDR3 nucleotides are TGTGCCAGCAGCCAAGTGGTAAGCTCTGGAAATACCATATATTTT.

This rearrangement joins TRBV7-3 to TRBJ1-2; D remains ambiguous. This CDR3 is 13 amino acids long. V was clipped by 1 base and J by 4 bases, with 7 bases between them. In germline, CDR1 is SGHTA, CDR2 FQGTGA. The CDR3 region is CASSLSGIYGYTF. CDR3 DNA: TGTGCCAGCAGCTTAAGTGGTATCTATGGCTACACCTTC.

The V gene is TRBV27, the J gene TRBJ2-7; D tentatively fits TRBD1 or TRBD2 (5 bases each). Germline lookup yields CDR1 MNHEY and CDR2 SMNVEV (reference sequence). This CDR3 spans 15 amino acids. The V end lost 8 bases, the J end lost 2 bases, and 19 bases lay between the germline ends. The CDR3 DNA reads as TGTGCCAGCCGCTGGGACGGAATAAATCCCTACGAGCAGTACTTC. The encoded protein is CASRWDGINPYEQYF.